One and the same sample provided the 16 T cell receptor beta chains below, sequenced in a study of persistence of HIV-infected CD4 T cells. No cognate antigen is known for these TCRs. The stimulus was lysate of CMV-infected fibroblasts, about 10 ug/mL. Sorting of responding CD4+ T cells relied on upregulated CD40 ligand together with CD69. The libraries were made with immunoSEQ version 4 in survey mode. Sequencing was performed with immunoSEQ multiplex PCR; in TCRdb, only in-frame clones are kept and a portion is missing. The repertoire holds approximately 7,000 clones, with 75% to 85% as singletons. Sequencing was performed on CD4+ T cells sorted from PBMCs after 18-hour stimulation, taken from a patient who received antiretroviral therapy. These receptors were collected from an adult woman with HIV who was CMV-seropositive.

This rearrangement joins TRBV29-1 to TRBJ2-7; 8 bases fit TRBD1. The ends lost 6 bases at V and 5 bases at J; junction bases unmatched: 9. CDR1 and CDR2 (germline): SQVTM, ANQGSEA. The CDR3 has 13 amino acids. The CDR3 spells CSVARTGINEQYF. The DNA of the CDR3 is TGCAGCGTCGCTAGGACAGGGATCAACGAGCAGTACTTC.

V usage is TRBV7-2 and J usage is TRBJ2-5; a weak D match, TRBD1 (6 bases). The CDR3 has 14 residues. Between the trimmed V and J ends, which lost 1 base and 2 bases, there was a span of 8 bases. Germline assignment: CDR1 SGHTA and CDR2 FQGNSA. As DNA, the CDR3 is TGTGCCAGCAGCTTAGGGACAGAGCAAGAGACCCAGTACTTC. This encodes CASSLGTEQETQYF.

This sequence joins TRBV3-1 (or the pseudogene TRBV3-2) and TRBJ2-7, with a weak D call TRBD2 (7 bases). The CDR3 contains 22 residues. The germline CDR1 and CDR2 sequences are LGHDT and YNNKEL (reference sequence). Trimming pared 0 bases from V and 0 bases from J, leaving 30 bases between. Here the CDR3 reads CASSQEGPFRRGLGGPSYEQYF. DNA for the CDR3: TGTGCCAGCAGCCAAGAAGGGCCGTTCCGACGGGGTCTCGGGGGGCCCTCCTACGAGCAGTACTTC.

This rearrangement joins TRBV5-1 to TRBJ2-2; D is unclear. Trimming pared 1 base from V and 0 bases from J, leaving 4 bases between. Per germline, CDR1 SGHRS and CDR2 YFSETQ. The CDR3 sequence is 14 residues long. The CDR3 region has the DNA TGCGCCAGCAGCTTGCGTACGAACACCGGGGAGCTGTTTTTT. As protein: CASSLRTNTGELFF. Variable domain in full (rest from reference TRBV5-1 and TRBJ2-2): KAGVTQTPRYLIKTRGQQVTLSCSPISGHRSVSWYQQTPGQGLQFLFEYFSETQRNKGNFPGRFSGRQFSNSRSEMNVSTLELGDSALYLCASSLRTNTGELFFGEGSRLTVL.

This chain connects TRBV9 to TRBJ2-7; TRBD1 is a possible D gene (6 bases). The V end lost 1 base, the J end lost 3 bases, and 11 bases lay between the germline ends. Germline CDR1 SGDLS, CDR2 YYNGEE. This CDR3 is 14 amino acids long. CDR3 in amino acids: CASSVQGGSYEQYF. The CDR3 bases are TGTGCCAGCAGCGTACAAGGGGGAAGCTACGAGCAGTACTTC. The full variable domain, in which reference TRBV9 and TRBJ2-7 provide the parts outside the CDR3, is DSGVTQTPKHLITATGQRVTLRCSPRSGDLSVYWYQQSLDQGLQFLIQYYNGEERAKGNILERFSAQQFPDLHSELNLSSLELGDSALYFCASSVQGGSYEQYFGPGTRLTVT.

The J gene is TRBJ2-7, the V gene TRBV7-9; 8 bases agree with TRBD1. CDR3 size: 15 residues. Germline-derived CDR1 and CDR2 are SEHNR and FQNEAQ (reference sequence). The J segment lost 3 bases and the V segment lost 4 bases, leaving 8 bases of the junction unmatched. The CDR3 sequence: CASSSPGQGVYEQYF. For the CDR3, the DNA is TGTGCCAGCAGCTCACCAGGACAGGGCGTCTACGAGCAGTACTTC.

The V call is TRBV2, the J call TRBJ1-2, with 11 bases matching TRBD1. Germline values: CDR1 SNHLY, CDR2 FYNNEI. The CDR3 covers 17 residues. Unmatched junction bases numbered 9, after V lost 2 bases and J lost 4 bases. CDR3 sequence (DNA): TGTGCCAGCAGTGAAAGACGGACCGGGACAGGGGGCTATGGCTACACCTTC. Amino acid sequence: CASSERRTGTGGYGYTF.

This clone was counted only a few times. The chain employs TRBV2 and TRBJ1-3, with 8 bases lining up with TRBD1. V lost 9 bases to trimming and J lost 2 bases; unmatched junction nucleotides: 3. Germline V gene sequence: CDR1 SNHLY, CDR2 FYNNEI. The CDR3 totals 13 residues. The CDR3 loop is CARTTGAGNTIYF. The CDR3 nucleotides read TGTGCCAGAACGACAGGGGCTGGAAACACCATATATTTT.

The chain employs TRBV12-3 or TRBV12-4 and TRBJ1-1; D ambiguous. The CDR3 runs 13 residues. V was pared by 3 bases and J by 1 base, with 6 bases between. For the CDR3, the DNA is TGTGCCAGCAGTTTCATGGAGAACACTGAAGCTTTCTTT. Translated, it gives CASSFMENTEAFF.

The CDR3 sequence: CASSCTGVPESSYNSPLHF. The CDR3 nucleotides read TGTGCCAGCAGCTGTACAGGGGTTCCAGAGAGCTCCTATAATTCACCCCTCCACTTT. This chain uses TRBV11-2 with TRBJ1-6, with 7 bases that match TRBD1. Trimming took 4 bases from V and 0 from J; bases not matched to a gene: 12. The CDR3 is 19 amino acids. Per germline, CDR1 SGHAT and CDR2 FQNNGV.

The chain has TRBV19 and TRBJ2-1, with 12 bases fitting TRBD1. The CDR3 length is 14 residues. The trim removed 10 bases at V and 10 bases at J, leaving 11 bases unmatched. Germline V gives CDR1 LNHDA, CDR2 SQIVND (reference sequence). In DNA form, the CDR3 reads TGTGCCACCCAAGGGACAGGGGGCTCCCCAGAGCAGTTCTTC. Translated, it gives CATQGTGGSPEQFF.

The chain carries TRBV5-6 and TRBJ2-1, with 8 bases identical to TRBD1. CDR1 SGHDT and CDR2 YYEEEE come from the germline V gene. There are 14 residues in the CDR3. The trim removed 2 bases at V and 10 bases at J, leaving 8 bases unmatched. CDR3 nucleotide sequence: TGTGCCAGCAGCTTAACAGGACAGGGAAACGAGCAGTTCTTC. Translation gives CASSLTGQGNEQFF. Filled out from reference TRBV5-6 and TRBJ2-1, the complete variable domain reads DAGVTQSPTHLIKTRGQQVTLRCSPKSGHDTVSWYQQALGQGPQFIFQYYEEEERQRGNFPDRFSGHQFPNYSSELNVNALLLGDSALYLCASSLTGQGNEQFFGPGTRLTVL.

J is TRBJ2-3 and V is TRBV11-1; D is uncertain. With 0 bases removed from V and 1 base from J, the gap between germline ends came to 11 bases. The CDR3 is 16 amino acids. From germline, CDR1 is SGHAT and CDR2 FQDESV (reference sequence). CDR3 residues: CASSLARLSRTDTQYF. CDR3 coding DNA: TGTGCCAGCAGCTTAGCTCGCTTATCGCGCACAGATACGCAGTATTTT.

This chain links TRBV5-1 with TRBJ2-6; 11 bases are a match to TRBD1. Losses at the gene ends were 2 bases for V and 0 bases for J; bases not matched to a gene: 7. CDR3 length: 19 amino acids. The germline V gene has CDR1 SGHRS and CDR2 YFSETQ. CDR3 DNA: TGCGCCAGCAGCTTAGGGACAGGGGGTTCTCTCTCTGGGGCCAACGTCCTGACTTTC. Protein product: CASSLGTGGSLSGANVLTF.

The sample holds a few counts of this clone. The chain carries TRBV5-6 and TRBJ2-2; D remains ambiguous. The CDR3 loop spans 16 amino acids. Between the trimmed V and J ends, which lost 3 bases and 4 bases, there was a span of 16 bases. In germline, CDR1 is SGHDT, CDR2 YYEEEE. CDR3 sequence reads: CASSSPWSLFTGELFF. The DNA of the CDR3 is TGTGCCAGCAGCTCCCCCTGGTCCTTATTCACCGGGGAGCTGTTTTTT.

V usage is TRBV6-5 and J usage is TRBJ1-1; TRBD1 matches 8 bases. V lost 2 bases and J lost 1; bases outside the gene matches: 0. The V gene's germline CDR1 is MNHEY and CDR2 SVGAGI. This CDR3 spans 14 amino acids. The CDR3 coding sequence is TGTGCCAGCAGTTACACAGGGGGGAACACTGAAGCTTTCTTT. Amino acid sequence: CASSYTGGNTEAFF.